Below are 2 T cell receptor beta chains sequenced from a single sample in a study of blood T cell repertoires in COVID-19 (dated by TCRdb to about 2020). Preparation of the library involved the immunoSEQ multiplex PCR assay. Entries here come from immuneACCESS through TCRdb and include only in-frame sequences with V and J called. Some clones fail to appear in such tables; in the studies checked, an unresolved V gene covers under half of the shortfall, and the cause of the remainder is unknown. Within this sample are over 300,000 clones, with roughly 90% of them counted one time only. About 7% of the sample belongs to the ten largest clones. Sequenced material: peripheral blood. These receptors all come from a man aged 18 to 30 with active or convalescent COVID-19.

The V gene is TRBV19, the J gene TRBJ2-7; 8 bases map to TRBD1. The germline CDR1 and CDR2 sequences are LNHDA and SQIVND (reference sequence). The CDR3 totals 15 residues. Losses at the gene ends were 1 base for V and 5 bases for J; bases not matched to a gene: 7. The CDR3 sequence: CASSIGTGYIHEQYF. DNA for the CDR3: TGTGCCAGTAGTATAGGGACAGGGTACATCCACGAGCAGTACTTC.

The chain carries TRBV30 and TRBJ2-7, with D unresolved. Trimming shortened V by 1 base and J by 3 bases, and 7 bases separated the two germline ends. The germline CDR1 and CDR2 sequences are GTSNPN and SVGIG (reference sequence). This CDR3 comprises 12 residues. In DNA form, the CDR3 reads TGTGCCTGGAGTGATAACTACTACGAGCAGTACTTC. Its translation is CAWSDNYYEQYF. The complete variable domain, with remaining parts taken from reference TRBV30 and TRBJ2-7, reads SQTIHQWPATLVQPVGSPLSLECTVEGTSNPNLYWYRQAAGRGLQLLFYSVGIGQISSEVPQNLSASRPQDRQFILSSKKLLLSDSGFYLCAWSDNYYEQYFGPGTRLTVT.